This TCR beta chain was sequenced for a study of shared clonotypes between healthy human individuals (dated by TCRdb to 2018 to 2021). As for the study more broadly: A couple of women and a few men aged 18 to 49 years were included in the cohort. To increase sequencing depth and limit assay-specific biases, TCR repertoire library preparation and sequencing were carried out by different laboratories using diverse techniques. Blood TCR repertoires of five healthy adults were deeply sequenced to estimate repertoire size and the extent of clonotype sharing between individuals. Between about 0.8 and 9 billion PBMCs per donor were obtained by leukapheresis.

TCR CDR3 regions were amplified from genomic DNA by multiplex PCR using the deep immunoSEQ assay. Extracted genomic DNA from each cell subset was spread evenly across all wells of several immunoSEQ 96-well plates, with each plate serving as a replicate. For unsorted PBMC, 250 to 300 ng of genomic DNA, equivalent to 25,000 to 35,000 T cell genomes, went into each replicate PCR. Unsorted PBMC genomic DNA was sequenced across ten immunoSEQ deep assay plates. Purified libraries were quantified with a Qubit 3.0 fluorometer, sized on a Bioanalyzer 2100, and re-quantified with the KAPA Library Quantification kit. Each immunoSEQ 96-well plate was sequenced on its own single-read 150-cycle Illumina NextSeq 550 flow cell. From the authors' description of their analysis: Because only junctional sequences without quality scores were contained in the immunoSEQ output, filtering matching that applied to full-length reads could not be performed. Sequences were annotated with PyIR, a Python wrapper for IgBLAST v1.9, using IMGT germline references to assign V/J genes and CDR3. Reads were removed for weak V/J assignments (E-value above 1e-6), missing CDR3, stop codons, out-of-frame junctions, or ambiguous translated residues. V3J clonotypes were defined as sequences sharing the same inferred V gene, J gene, and CDR3 amino acid sequence. Percentage overlap between repertoires was calculated by dividing the number of shared unique clonotypes by the size of the smaller repertoire. Three approaches were used to assess repertoire richness: RTK rarefaction, the Chao1 estimator, and Recon v2.1 estimates of unobserved clonotypes. What TCRdb holds here is the immuneACCESS table cut down to in-frame rearrangements. Part of the clones is not present; checked against another copy, under half of the missing clones reflect an unresolved V gene, and the others are unexplained. The DNA gave D and trimming, while V, J and clone size come from that table. The sample table shows some 490,000 clones, and over 70% are seen once. The top ten hold approximately 11% of the sample.

A note on this clone: No cognate antigen has been identified for it. Base quality data are lacking; no much larger clone is found one base away.

Donors were healthy HIV-negative adults with no recently reported acute infections or vaccinations. Every donor was a Caucasian adult living in Nashville, Tennessee, USA. For unsorted samples, roughly 81 million PBMCs were counted and genomic DNA was extracted with the QIAamp DNA Blood Mini kit. Blood was collected by leukapheresis, and PBMCs were isolated by Ficoll-Histopaque density gradient centrifugation and then cryopreserved in liquid nitrogen vapor phase. Paper-wide results and their limitations: Sampling was restricted to blood, and TCR repertoires in tissues likely differ from the TCR repertoires found in blood. Pairwise subsampling led to the expectation that sequencing depth would affect the degree of clonotype sharing among donors. The genetic and exposure-history diversity represented was limited by the small number of donors.

Reading the germline V gene gives CDR1 LGHNA and CDR2 YSLEER. For this chain, trimming is 2 bases at the V end and 2 bases at the J end, and the number of junction bases without a gene match is 12. Measured from the cysteine to the phenylalanine, the CDR3 is 17 residues long. Just CDR3 DNA is preserved here, 51 bases in frame from base 1. Sequencing used PBMCs. This TCR derives from a woman aged 35 to 49 in good health. Some clones in this sample may be carry-over from other donors' samples. The chain is assembled from TRBV4-3 and TRBJ2-7; 7 of the junction bases match TRBD1. The CDR3 here reads CASSQQRPGGNTYEQYF. The sequenced DNA: TGCGCCAGCAGCCAACAGAGGCCAGGGGGTAACACCTACGAGCAGTACTTC.